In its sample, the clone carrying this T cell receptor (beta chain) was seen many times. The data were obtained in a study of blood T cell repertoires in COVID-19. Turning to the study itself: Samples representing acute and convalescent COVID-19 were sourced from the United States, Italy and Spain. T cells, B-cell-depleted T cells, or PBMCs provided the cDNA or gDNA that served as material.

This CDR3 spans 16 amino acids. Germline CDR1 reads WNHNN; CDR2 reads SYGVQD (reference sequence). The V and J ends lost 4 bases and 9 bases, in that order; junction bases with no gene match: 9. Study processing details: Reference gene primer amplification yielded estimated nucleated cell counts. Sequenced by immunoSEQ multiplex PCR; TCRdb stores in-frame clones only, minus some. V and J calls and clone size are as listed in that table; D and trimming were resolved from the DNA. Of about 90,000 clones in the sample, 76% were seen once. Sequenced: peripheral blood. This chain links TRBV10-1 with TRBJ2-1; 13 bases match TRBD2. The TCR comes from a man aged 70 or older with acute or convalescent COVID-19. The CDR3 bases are TGCGCCAGCAGTGCCCTCACTAGCGGGGGGGCAGGTGAGCAGTTCTTC. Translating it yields CASSALTSGGAGEQFF.